This TCR beta chain came from a study of T cell repertoires in cytomegalovirus infection. This clonotype was recorded many times. This may come from a read error, since a much larger clone is one base off. Each CDR3 protein gets one entry after TCRdb re-called the reads with MiXCR. The sample yields roughly 630,000 distinct CDR3 sequences, approximately 24% seen once. The receptor was derived from a human donor in good health (CMV status not recorded). Some clones in this sample may be carry-over from other donors' samples. What was sequenced was CD8+ T cells from PBMCs.

Here the CDR3 reads CASSSHYGYTF. In nucleotides, the CDR3 is TGTGCCAGCAGCTCCCACTATGGCTACACCTTC. The chain combines TRBV7-9 with TRBJ1-2; D not certain. The CDR3 consists of 11 residues. Trimming took off 4 bases at V and 3 bases at J, with 3 bases between the two ends. CDR1 is SEHNR, CDR2 FQNEAQ, per germline (reference sequence).